The rows below give T cell receptor beta chains drawn from one sample of a study of cytomegalovirus exposure and HLA in healthy donors. Only in-frame clones appear in the TCRdb table, and some are missing; sequencing was by immunoSEQ multiplex PCR. Of 140,000 to 150,000 clones in the sample, around 90% were seen once. Source material: PBMCs. Every receptor here comes from a woman aged 40 to 49 in good health and CMV-seronegative. Each CDR3 is given with its conserved first and last residue. Each record gives: clone size, J gene, CDR3 length, V gene, D gene, CDR3 protein, CDR3 DNA. D genes are given only for firm matches. Only some rows state a clone size, as once, few, many or a class for expanded clones.

clone_size: NA
j_call: TRBJ2-7
cdr3_length: 15
v_call: TRBV5-1
d_call: TRBD1
cdr3_aa: CASSFGQGWSYEQYF
cdr3_nt: TGCGCCAGCAGCTTCGGACAGGGATGGTCCTACGAGCAGTACTTC

clone_size: NA
j_call: TRBJ1-4
cdr3_length: 14
v_call: TRBV2
d_call: NA
cdr3_aa: CASIGTRGNEKLFF
cdr3_nt: TGTGCCAGCATAGGGACTCGGGGTAATGAAAAACTGTTTTTT

clone_size: once
j_call: TRBJ2-3
cdr3_length: 13
v_call: TRBV2
d_call: TRBD1
cdr3_aa: CASSEVGTGVQYF
cdr3_nt: TGTGCCAGCAGTGAGGTCGGGACAGGGGTTCAGTATTTT

clone_size: NA
j_call: TRBJ2-4
cdr3_length: 14
v_call: TRBV30
d_call: NA
cdr3_aa: CACPSLQGWDIQYF
cdr3_nt: TGTGCCTGCCCGTCTCTGCAGGGCTGGGACATTCAGTACTTC

clone_size: NA
j_call: TRBJ2-5
cdr3_length: 24
v_call: TRBV6-9
d_call: NA
cdr3_aa: CASSYSRKTFRQGGLYKGQETQYF
cdr3_nt: TGTGCCAGCAGTTATTCCCGTAAGACTTTTAGACAGGGAGGTTTGTATAAGGGCCAAGAGACCCAGTACTTC

clone_size: NA
j_call: TRBJ2-3
cdr3_length: 14
v_call: TRBV28
d_call: TRBD2
cdr3_aa: CASLGGGRPDTQYF
cdr3_nt: TGTGCCAGCCTGGGCGGGGGGCGGCCAGATACGCAGTATTTT

clone_size: few
j_call: TRBJ1-2
cdr3_length: 15
v_call: TRBV13
d_call: NA
cdr3_aa: CASSSQEPGVYGYTF
cdr3_nt: TGTGCCAGCAGCTCTCAGGAACCGGGGGTATATGGCTACACCTTC

clone_size: NA
j_call: TRBJ1-3
cdr3_length: 12
v_call: TRBV7-2
d_call: NA
cdr3_aa: CASSQSGNTIYF
cdr3_nt: TGTGCCAGCAGCCAAAGCGGAAACACCATATATTTT

clone_size: once
j_call: TRBJ1-2
cdr3_length: 15
v_call: TRBV5-1
d_call: TRBD1
cdr3_aa: CASRINEGATYGYTF
cdr3_nt: TGCGCCAGCAGAATTAATGAGGGGGCGACCTATGGCTACACCTTC

clone_size: NA
j_call: TRBJ2-1
cdr3_length: 15
v_call: TRBV28
d_call: NA
cdr3_aa: CASSPQSRSYNEQFF
cdr3_nt: TGTGCCAGCAGTCCACAGAGCCGCTCCTACAATGAGCAGTTCTTC

clone_size: NA
j_call: TRBJ2-3
cdr3_length: 16
v_call: TRBV7-9
d_call: TRBD2
cdr3_aa: CASSPLTSGLTDTQYF
cdr3_nt: TGTGCCAGCAGCCCCTTGACTAGCGGGCTTACAGATACGCAGTATTTT

clone_size: NA
j_call: TRBJ1-5
cdr3_length: 14
v_call: TRBV6-1
d_call: NA
cdr3_aa: CASGGEYSNQPQHF
cdr3_nt: TGTGCCAGCGGCGGGGAGTATAGCAATCAGCCCCAGCATTTT

clone_size: NA
j_call: TRBJ2-6
cdr3_length: 15
v_call: TRBV7-8
d_call: NA
cdr3_aa: CASSRSVSGANVLTF
cdr3_nt: TGTGCCAGCAGCCGCAGCGTCTCTGGGGCCAACGTCCTGACTTTC

clone_size: NA
j_call: TRBJ1-6
cdr3_length: 13
v_call: TRBV29-1
d_call: NA
cdr3_aa: CSVALSWNSPLHF
cdr3_nt: TGCAGCGTGGCCCTGTCATGGAATTCACCCCTCCACTTT

clone_size: NA
j_call: TRBJ2-7
cdr3_length: 15
v_call: TRBV19
d_call: TRBD1
cdr3_aa: CASSITGAAPYEQYF
cdr3_nt: TGTGCCAGTAGTATAACAGGGGCCGCCCCCTACGAGCAGTACTTC

clone_size: NA
j_call: TRBJ2-5
cdr3_length: 12
v_call: TRBV6-6
d_call: NA
cdr3_aa: CASTIGGETQYF
cdr3_nt: TGTGCCAGCACCATAGGCGGAGAGACCCAGTACTTC

clone_size: NA
j_call: TRBJ2-1
cdr3_length: 14
v_call: TRBV9
d_call: NA
cdr3_aa: CASSAGNSYNEQFF
cdr3_nt: TGTGCCAGCAGCGCCGGGAACTCCTACAATGAGCAGTTCTTC

clone_size: NA
j_call: TRBJ2-7
cdr3_length: 14
v_call: TRBV6-6
d_call: TRBD1
cdr3_aa: CASSYGDRGWEQYF
cdr3_nt: TGTGCCAGCAGTTACGGAGACAGGGGCTGGGAGCAGTACTTC

clone_size: NA
j_call: TRBJ1-1
cdr3_length: 13
v_call: TRBV10-3
d_call: NA
cdr3_aa: CAIGDGQGTEAFF
cdr3_nt: TGTGCCATAGGGGACGGGCAGGGGACTGAAGCTTTCTTT

clone_size: NA
j_call: TRBJ2-5
cdr3_length: 13
v_call: TRBV5-4
d_call: NA
cdr3_aa: CASSFGLSPTQYF
cdr3_nt: TGTGCCAGCAGCTTCGGACTATCGCCGACCCAGTACTTC

clone_size: NA
j_call: TRBJ1-5
cdr3_length: 15
v_call: TRBV28
d_call: NA
cdr3_aa: CASSIGQPYNQPQHF
cdr3_nt: TGTGCCAGCAGTATAGGACAGCCTTACAATCAGCCCCAGCATTTT

clone_size: NA
j_call: TRBJ1-5
cdr3_length: 16
v_call: TRBV4-1
d_call: TRBD1
cdr3_aa: CASSQEGQASNQPQHF
cdr3_nt: TGCGCCAGCAGCCAAGAGGGACAGGCTAGCAATCAGCCCCAGCATTTT

clone_size: NA
j_call: TRBJ1-4
cdr3_length: 16
v_call: TRBV5-1
d_call: NA
cdr3_aa: CASRPGVGSTNEKLFF
cdr3_nt: TGCGCCAGCAGGCCAGGGGTAGGGTCAACTAATGAAAAACTGTTTTTT

clone_size: NA
j_call: TRBJ2-3
cdr3_length: 15
v_call: TRBV21-1
d_call: NA
cdr3_aa: CASSKDDRYTDTQYF
cdr3_nt: TGTGCCAGCAGCAAAGACGACAGGTACACAGATACGCAGTATTTT

clone_size: NA
j_call: TRBJ2-7
cdr3_length: 14
v_call: TRBV18
d_call: TRBD1
cdr3_aa: CASSPPGDRSKQYF
cdr3_nt: TGTGCCAGCTCACCACCGGGGGACAGGTCTAAGCAGTACTTC

clone_size: few
j_call: TRBJ2-7
cdr3_length: 15
v_call: TRBV11-3
d_call: TRBD1
cdr3_aa: CASSSSGTADYEQYF
cdr3_nt: TGTGCCAGCAGCTCTTCCGGGACAGCCGACTACGAGCAGTACTTC

clone_size: few
j_call: TRBJ1-1
cdr3_length: 14
v_call: TRBV5-6
d_call: NA
cdr3_aa: CASSLPRGNTEAFF
cdr3_nt: TGTGCCAGCAGCTTGCCACGAGGGAACACTGAAGCTTTCTTT

clone_size: NA
j_call: TRBJ2-1
cdr3_length: 15
v_call: TRBV5-1
d_call: TRBD1
cdr3_aa: CASRATGTGNNEQFF
cdr3_nt: TGCGCCAGCAGGGCGACCGGGACAGGGAACAATGAGCAGTTCTTC

clone_size: NA
j_call: TRBJ1-4
cdr3_length: 15
v_call: TRBV27
d_call: NA
cdr3_aa: CASSGRGGTNEKLFF
cdr3_nt: TGTGCCAGCAGTGGCAGGGGAGGGACTAATGAAAAACTGTTTTTT

clone_size: NA
j_call: TRBJ2-5
cdr3_length: 13
v_call: TRBV6-5
d_call: NA
cdr3_aa: CASRLTGEETQYF
cdr3_nt: TGTGCCAGCAGACTAACAGGCGAAGAGACCCAGTACTTC

clone_size: NA
j_call: TRBJ2-5
cdr3_length: 16
v_call: TRBV7-9
d_call: NA
cdr3_aa: CASSLRRDRGLETQYF
cdr3_nt: TGTGCCAGCAGCTTAAGGAGGGATAGGGGCCTGGAGACCCAGTACTTC

clone_size: NA
j_call: TRBJ2-5
cdr3_length: 12
v_call: TRBV30
d_call: NA
cdr3_aa: CAWSAGSETQYF
cdr3_nt: TGTGCCTGGAGTGCCGGTTCCGAGACCCAGTACTTC

clone_size: NA
j_call: TRBJ2-7
cdr3_length: 15
v_call: TRBV28
d_call: NA
cdr3_aa: CASSFPGGPTYEQYF
cdr3_nt: TGTGCCAGCAGTTTCCCGGGGGGCCCCACCTACGAGCAGTACTTC

clone_size: NA
j_call: TRBJ2-7
cdr3_length: 14
v_call: TRBV11-3
d_call: TRBD1
cdr3_aa: CASSSREGRGEQYF
cdr3_nt: TGTGCCAGCAGCTCCCGAGAGGGCAGGGGGGAGCAGTACTTC

clone_size: NA
j_call: TRBJ1-6
cdr3_length: 13
v_call: TRBV28
d_call: TRBD1
cdr3_aa: CASCRDSNSPLHF
cdr3_nt: TGTGCCAGCTGCCGGGACAGCAATTCACCCCTCCACTTT

clone_size: once
j_call: TRBJ2-5
cdr3_length: 15
v_call: TRBV6-1
d_call: NA
cdr3_aa: CASSELTGSEETQYF
cdr3_nt: TGTGCCAGCAGTGAATTAACAGGGAGTGAGGAGACCCAGTACTTC